The T cell receptor (beta chain) described here comes from a study of PD-L1 blockade in urothelial cancer. The CDR3 runs 13 residues. In germline, CDR1 is KGHSH, CDR2 LQKENI. V gave up 4 bases and J gave up 0 bases, with 7 bases separating them. The assay was immunoSEQ multiplex PCR, and TCRdb's table has in-frame clones only and misses some. Among 95,000 to 100,000 clones listed, roughly 84% were seen once. Time point denoted: pretreatment peripheral blood. The receptor was derived from a man in his fifties or sixties with urothelial cancer. V is TRBV18 and J is TRBJ2-7; D may be TRBD2 (6 bases). Sequences were derived from PBMCs, sampled around atezolizumab (anti-PD-L1) treatment. The CDR3 DNA follows: TGTGCCAGCTCACGGGAGGTCTCCTACGAGCAGTACTTC. It specifies CASSREVSYEQYF.